The sequence of this T cell receptor beta chain was determined in a study of cytomegalovirus exposure and HLA in healthy donors. V was clipped by 5 bases and J by 6 bases; unmatched bases: 5. Per germline, CDR1 MNHEY and CDR2 SVGAGI. The CDR3 totals 13 residues. The protocol was immunoSEQ multiplex PCR, while the TCRdb copy is restricted to in-frame clones and leaves out a portion. Of 150,000 or so clones listed, approximately 91% are singletons. Comment on this clone: Its antigen is not identified.

Study-wide findings and caveats: In vitro experiments confirmed that three CMV-associated chains were specific for CMV antigens.

The sample was PBMCs. This TCR was recovered from a woman aged 18-30 years in good health and CMV-seropositive. The rearrangement joins TRBV6-5 to TRBJ1-1; 8 bases are shared with TRBD1. The CDR3 loop is CASSVRGQAEAFF. For the CDR3, the DNA is TGTGCCAGCAGTGTCAGGGGGCAGGCTGAAGCTTTCTTT.